What follows is one T cell receptor beta chain and its context. The antigen is undetermined. 13 Jbeta primers and 60 Vbeta primers were used for the PCR. Data came from immunoSEQ multiplex PCR; TCRdb stores just in-frame clones and leaves some out. The sample has 200,000 to 300,000 clones; about 85% are singletons. Germline assignment: CDR1 MNHEY and CDR2 SVGAGI. V shed 6 bases and J shed 4 bases, with 12 bases lying between them. The CDR3 extends over 13 amino acids. The entry originates in a study of cytomegalovirus exposure and HLA in healthy donors. Despite likely unrecorded immune exposures, the donors were nominally healthy at the time of sampling. Study outcomes and limitations: According to reports, the classifier identified cytomegalovirus status with high specificity and sensitivity. The productive fraction for most TCR beta V segments was about 90% or about 30% in an earlier analysis.

The receptor comes from a girl aged 2 to 9 in good health and CMV-seronegative. J is TRBJ1-1 and V is TRBV6-5; the D gene is possibly TRBD1 (6 bases). Sequenced input: PBMCs. CDR3 sequence: CASSSGQSTEAFF. The CDR3 bases are TGTGCCAGCAGCTCAGGACAGTCCACTGAAGCTTTCTTT.